These 5 T cell receptor beta chains were all obtained from the same sample, sequenced in a study of T-cell reconstitution after alpha-beta-depleted transplantation in children. As it was prepared, the TCRbeta library received unique molecular identifiers. Using its own MiXCR run on the PCR reads, TCRdb lists one record per CDR3 protein. The sample lists almost 600,000 distinct CDR3 sequences, 20% to 30% seen once, with around a third in the top ten. The sample was PBMCs, taken before TCRalphabeta/CD19-depleted stem cell transplant. The receptors originated from a boy younger than two with Wiskott-Aldrich syndrome, due to receive a stem cell transplant.

The V and J genes are TRBV21-1 and TRBJ2-1; whether TRBD1, the table's D call, matches the DNA was not checked. TRBV21-1 is given as a pseudogene. This CDR3 has 13 amino acids. The CDR3 spells CASSMRGLNEQFF. The CDR3 nucleotides read TGTGCCAGCAGCATGAGGGGCTTGAATGAGCAGTTCTTC.

V and J are TRBV5-5 and TRBJ1-5, with 7 bases matching TRBD1. V lost 4 bases to trimming and J lost 5 bases; unmatched junction nucleotides: 9. This CDR3 has 15 amino acids. CDR1 is SGHKS and CDR2 is YYEKEE in the germline V gene (reference sequence). The CDR3 DNA reads as TGTGCCAGCAGCCAGGGACAGCTAGTCGATCAGCCCCAGCATTTT. Its protein is CASSQGQLVDQPQHF.

J is TRBJ2-1 and V is TRBV29-1, with 8 bases fitting TRBD2. The CDR3 sequence is 16 residues long. The germline V gene has CDR1 SQVTM and CDR2 ANQGSEA. J lost 2 bases, V lost 3 bases, and 9 bases had no gene match. CDR3 sequence: CSVEGYPSGPYNEQFF. The CDR3 DNA reads TGCAGCGTTGAGGGCTACCCTAGCGGGCCCTACAATGAGCAGTTCTTC.

This clonotype was counted a few times. The chain carries TRBV5-1 and TRBJ1-2; maybe TRBD1 (5 bases). Deletions cut 0 bases from V and 0 bases from J, with 9 bases between. CDR1 is SGHRS and CDR2 is YFSETQ in the germline V gene. This CDR3 is 15 amino acids long. CDR3: CASSLAGTTNYGYTF. Written as DNA, the CDR3 is TGCGCCAGCAGCTTGGCCGGGACGACTAACTATGGCTACACCTTC.

The rearrangement joins TRBV24-1 to TRBJ1-2, with 9 bases that match TRBD1. After removal of 4 bases from V and 6 bases from J, the junction contained 14 bases not matched to a gene. CDR1 and CDR2 from the germline V gene are KGHDR and SFDVKD. This CDR3 region has 17 residues. CDR3 coding DNA: TGTGCCACCAGTGACCGTCGTGTCGACAGGGGGTGGGATGGCTACACCTTC. The encoded protein is CATSDRRVDRGWDGYTF.